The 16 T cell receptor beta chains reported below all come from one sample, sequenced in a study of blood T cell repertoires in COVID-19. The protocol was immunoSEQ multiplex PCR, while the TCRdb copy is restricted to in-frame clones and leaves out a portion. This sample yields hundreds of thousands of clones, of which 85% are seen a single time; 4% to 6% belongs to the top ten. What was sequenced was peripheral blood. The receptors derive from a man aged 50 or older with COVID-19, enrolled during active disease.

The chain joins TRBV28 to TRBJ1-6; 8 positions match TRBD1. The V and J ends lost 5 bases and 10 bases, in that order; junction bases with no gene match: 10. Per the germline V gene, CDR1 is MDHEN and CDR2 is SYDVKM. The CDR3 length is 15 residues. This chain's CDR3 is CASSQGQVGGSPLHF. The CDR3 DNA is TGTGCCAGCAGTCAGGGACAGGTGGGGGGGTCACCCCTCCACTTT.

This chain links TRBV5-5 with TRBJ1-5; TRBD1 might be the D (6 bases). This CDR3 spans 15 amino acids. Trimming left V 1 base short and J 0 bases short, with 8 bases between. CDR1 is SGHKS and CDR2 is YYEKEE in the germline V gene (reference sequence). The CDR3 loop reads CASSLTGYSNQPQHF. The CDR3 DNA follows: TGTGCCAGCAGCTTGACAGGGTATAGCAATCAGCCCCAGCATTTT.

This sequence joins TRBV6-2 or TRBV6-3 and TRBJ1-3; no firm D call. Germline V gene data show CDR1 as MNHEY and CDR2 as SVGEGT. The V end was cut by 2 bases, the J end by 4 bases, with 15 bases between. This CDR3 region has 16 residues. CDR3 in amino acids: CASSYEEGALGNTIYF. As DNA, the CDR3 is TGTGCCAGCAGTTACGAGGAGGGTGCCCTAGGAAACACCATATATTTT.

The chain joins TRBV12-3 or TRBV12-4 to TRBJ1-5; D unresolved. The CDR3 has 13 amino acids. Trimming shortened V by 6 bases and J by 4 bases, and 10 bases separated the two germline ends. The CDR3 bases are TGTGCCAGCAGCGGTGCGATGAATCAGCCCCAGCATTTT. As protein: CASSGAMNQPQHF.

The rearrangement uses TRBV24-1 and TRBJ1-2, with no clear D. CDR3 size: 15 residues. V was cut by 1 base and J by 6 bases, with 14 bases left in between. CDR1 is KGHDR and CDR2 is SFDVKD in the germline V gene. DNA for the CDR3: TGTGCCACCAGTGATTTTGGGCCGAGGGATCATGGCTACACCTTC. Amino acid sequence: CATSDFGPRDHGYTF.

This CDR3 reads CASSEGVAGVTDTQYF. As DNA, the CDR3 is TGTGCCAGCAGTGAAGGGGTAGCGGGGGTCACAGATACGCAGTATTTT. V and J are TRBV6-1 and TRBJ2-3, with 9 bases matching TRBD2. The V segment lost 1 base and the J segment 2 bases; nucleotides outside the gene matches: 4. The CDR3 covers 16 residues. CDR1 and CDR2 (germline): MNHNS, SASEGT.

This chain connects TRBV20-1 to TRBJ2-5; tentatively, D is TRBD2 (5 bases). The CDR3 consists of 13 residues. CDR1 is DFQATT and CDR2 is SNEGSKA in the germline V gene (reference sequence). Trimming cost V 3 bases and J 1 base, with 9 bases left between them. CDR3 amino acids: CSASSGSQETQYF. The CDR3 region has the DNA TGCAGTGCTAGTTCGGGATCCCAAGAGACCCAGTACTTC.

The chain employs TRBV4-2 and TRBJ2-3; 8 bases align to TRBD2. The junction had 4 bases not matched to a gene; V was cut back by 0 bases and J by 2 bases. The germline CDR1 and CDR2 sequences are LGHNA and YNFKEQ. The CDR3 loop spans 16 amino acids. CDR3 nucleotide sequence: TGTGCCAGCAGCCAAGATACTAGCGGCACCACAGATACGCAGTATTTT. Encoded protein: CASSQDTSGTTDTQYF.

Here the CDR3 DNA reads TGTGCCAGTAACTTCGGGGGGAATCAGCCCCAGCATTTT. Protein: CASNFGGNQPQHF. The genes are TRBV19 and TRBJ1-5, with TRBD1 as a possible D gene (5 bases). CDR1 LNHDA and CDR2 SQIVND come from the germline V gene (reference sequence). CDR3 length: 13 amino acids. V lost 7 bases to trimming and J lost 4 bases, with 11 bases between them.

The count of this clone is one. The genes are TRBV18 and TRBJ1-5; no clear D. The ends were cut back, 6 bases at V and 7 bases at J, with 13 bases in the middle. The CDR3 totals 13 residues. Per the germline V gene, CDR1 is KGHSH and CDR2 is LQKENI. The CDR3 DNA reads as TGTGCCAGCTCCCCGGGTACAAGACAGCCCCAGCATTTT. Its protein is CASSPGTRQPQHF.

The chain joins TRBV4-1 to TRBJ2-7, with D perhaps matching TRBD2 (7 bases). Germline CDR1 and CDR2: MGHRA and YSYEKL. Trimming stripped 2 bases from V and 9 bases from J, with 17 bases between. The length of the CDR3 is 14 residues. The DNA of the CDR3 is TGCGCCAGCAGCCAATCTCCGGGGGGCGAGGCGCAGTACTTC. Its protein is CASSQSPGGEAQYF.

CDR3 coding DNA: TGTGCCAGCAGTCCGCGACAGGGGAGGGAACAGCCCCAGCATTTT. Amino acids: CASSPRQGREQPQHF. The chain links TRBV6-6 to TRBJ1-5; 8 positions match TRBD1. Germline trimming cut 5 bases from V and 7 bases from J; bases unmatched to any gene: 10. CDR1 is MNHNY, CDR2 SVGAGI, per germline (reference sequence). The CDR3 has 15 amino acids.

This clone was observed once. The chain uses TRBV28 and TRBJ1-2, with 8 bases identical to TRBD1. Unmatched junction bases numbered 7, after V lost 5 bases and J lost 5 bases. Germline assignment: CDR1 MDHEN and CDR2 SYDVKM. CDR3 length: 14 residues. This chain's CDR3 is CASSEGQGRYGYTF. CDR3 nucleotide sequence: TGTGCCAGCAGTGAAGGACAGGGTCGGTATGGCTACACCTTC.

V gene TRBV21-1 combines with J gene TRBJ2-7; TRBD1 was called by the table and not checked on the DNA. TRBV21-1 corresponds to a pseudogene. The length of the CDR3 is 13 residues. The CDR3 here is CASSQGDIYEQYF. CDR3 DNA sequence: TGTGCCAGCAGCCAAGGGGACATTTACGAGCAGTACTTC.

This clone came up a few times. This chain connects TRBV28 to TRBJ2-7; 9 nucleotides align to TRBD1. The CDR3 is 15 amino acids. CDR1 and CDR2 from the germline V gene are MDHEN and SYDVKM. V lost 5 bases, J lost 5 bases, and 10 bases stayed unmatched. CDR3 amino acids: CASSLPGQGPHEQYF. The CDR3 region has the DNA TGTGCCAGCAGTCTACCGGGACAGGGCCCCCACGAGCAGTACTTC.

CDR3 in DNA: TGTGCCAGCAGCCAAAGCCGGACTGATAACTATGGCTACACCTTC. Protein: CASSQSRTDNYGYTF. The chain joins TRBV4-2 to TRBJ1-2; D remains ambiguous. The V gene lost 2 bases and the J gene lost 1 base, with 11 bases spanning the gap. CDR3 length: 15 amino acids. Germline CDR1 and CDR2: LGHNA and YNFKEQ.